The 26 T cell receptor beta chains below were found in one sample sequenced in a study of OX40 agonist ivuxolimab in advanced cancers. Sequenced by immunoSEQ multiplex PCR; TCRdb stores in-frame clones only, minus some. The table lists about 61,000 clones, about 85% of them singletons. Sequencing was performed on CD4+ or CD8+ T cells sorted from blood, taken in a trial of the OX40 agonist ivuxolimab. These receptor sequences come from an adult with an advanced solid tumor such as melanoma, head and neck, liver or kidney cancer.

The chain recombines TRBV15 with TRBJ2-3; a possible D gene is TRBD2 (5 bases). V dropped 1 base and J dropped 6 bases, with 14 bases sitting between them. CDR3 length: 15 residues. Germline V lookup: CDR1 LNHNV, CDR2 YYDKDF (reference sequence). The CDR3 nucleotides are TGTGCCACCAGCAGAGGGCCGAGCGGCGGGGATACGCAGTATTTT. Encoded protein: CATSRGPSGGDTQYF.

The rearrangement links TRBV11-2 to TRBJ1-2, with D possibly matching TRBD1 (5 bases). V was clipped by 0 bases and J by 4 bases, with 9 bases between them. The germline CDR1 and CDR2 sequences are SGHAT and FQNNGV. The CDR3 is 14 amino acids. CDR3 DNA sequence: TGTGCCAGCAGCTTAGACAGGGACCTCTATGGCTACACCTTC. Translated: CASSLDRDLYGYTF.

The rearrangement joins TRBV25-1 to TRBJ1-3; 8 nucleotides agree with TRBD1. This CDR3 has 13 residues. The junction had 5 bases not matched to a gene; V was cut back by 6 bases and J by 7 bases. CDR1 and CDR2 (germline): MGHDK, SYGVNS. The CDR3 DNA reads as TGTGCCAGCAGGCAGGACAGGGCCAACACCATATATTTT. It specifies CASRQDRANTIYF.

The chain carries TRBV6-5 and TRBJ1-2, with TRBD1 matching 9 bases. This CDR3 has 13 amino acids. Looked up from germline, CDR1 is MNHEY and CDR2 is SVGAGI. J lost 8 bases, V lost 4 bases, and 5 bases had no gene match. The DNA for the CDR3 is TGTGCCAGCAGTTCAGGACAGGGGAGGGGCTACACCTTC. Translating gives CASSSGQGRGYTF.

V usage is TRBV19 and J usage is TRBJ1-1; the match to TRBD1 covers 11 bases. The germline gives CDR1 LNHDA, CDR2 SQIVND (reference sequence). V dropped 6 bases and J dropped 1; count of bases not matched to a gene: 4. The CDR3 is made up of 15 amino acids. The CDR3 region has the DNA TGTGCCAGTAGGGACAGGGGGCGCGCGAACACTGAAGCTTTCTTT. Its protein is CASRDRGRANTEAFF.

The CDR3 sequence is CASSLYASGSSGANVLTF. DNA for the CDR3: TGTGCCAGCAGCTTGTACGCCTCAGGTAGCTCTGGGGCCAACGTCCTGACTTTC. The chain has TRBV5-6 and TRBJ2-6, with D unclear. V lost 1 base and J 0 bases, leaving 14 bases between the germline ends. Germline V gene data show CDR1 as SGHDT and CDR2 as YYEEEE. This CDR3 has 18 amino acids.

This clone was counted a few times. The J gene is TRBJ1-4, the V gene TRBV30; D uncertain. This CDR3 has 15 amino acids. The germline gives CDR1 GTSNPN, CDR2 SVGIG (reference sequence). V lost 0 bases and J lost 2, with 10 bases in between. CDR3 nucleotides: TGTGCCTGGAGTGTAGAATTTCGGACTAATGAAAAACTGTTTTTT. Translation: CAWSVEFRTNEKLFF.

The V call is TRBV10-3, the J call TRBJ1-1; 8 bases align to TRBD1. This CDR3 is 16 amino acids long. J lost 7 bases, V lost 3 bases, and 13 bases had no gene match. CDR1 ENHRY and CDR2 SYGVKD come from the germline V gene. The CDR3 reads CAISDPRGQGAGEAFF. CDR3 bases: TGTGCCATCAGTGACCCTCGGGGCCAGGGGGCGGGTGAAGCTTTCTTT.

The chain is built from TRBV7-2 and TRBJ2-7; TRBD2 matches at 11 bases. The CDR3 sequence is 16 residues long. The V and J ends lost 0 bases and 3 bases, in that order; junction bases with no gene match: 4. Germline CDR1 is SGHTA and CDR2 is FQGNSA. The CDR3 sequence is CASSLALTSGVYEQYF. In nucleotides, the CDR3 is TGTGCCAGCAGCTTAGCGCTGACTAGCGGGGTCTACGAGCAGTACTTC.

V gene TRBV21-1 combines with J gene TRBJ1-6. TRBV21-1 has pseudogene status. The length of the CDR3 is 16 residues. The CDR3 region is CASSKGRNLYNSPLHF. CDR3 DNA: TGTGCCAGCAGCAAAGGGAGGAACCTTTATAATTCACCCCTCCACTTT.

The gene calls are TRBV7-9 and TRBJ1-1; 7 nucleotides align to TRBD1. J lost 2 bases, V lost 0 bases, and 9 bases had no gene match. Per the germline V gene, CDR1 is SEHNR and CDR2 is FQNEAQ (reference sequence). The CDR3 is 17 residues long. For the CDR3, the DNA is TGTGCCAGCAGCTTAGCGCTTCTGAGACAGGGCAACACTGAAGCTTTCTTT. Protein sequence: CASSLALLRQGNTEAFF. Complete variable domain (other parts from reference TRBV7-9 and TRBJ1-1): DTGVSQNPRHKITKRGQNVTFRCDPISEHNRLYWYRQTLGQGPEFLTYFQNEAQLEKSRLLSDRFSAERPKGSFSTLEIQRTEQGDSAMYLCASSLALLRQGNTEAFFGQGTRLTVV.

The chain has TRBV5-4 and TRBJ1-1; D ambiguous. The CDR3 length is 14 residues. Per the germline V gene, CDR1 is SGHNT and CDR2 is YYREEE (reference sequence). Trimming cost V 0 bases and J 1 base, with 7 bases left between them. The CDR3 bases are TGTGCCAGCAGCTTGGGGCGGACGAACACTGAAGCTTTCTTT. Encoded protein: CASSLGRTNTEAFF.

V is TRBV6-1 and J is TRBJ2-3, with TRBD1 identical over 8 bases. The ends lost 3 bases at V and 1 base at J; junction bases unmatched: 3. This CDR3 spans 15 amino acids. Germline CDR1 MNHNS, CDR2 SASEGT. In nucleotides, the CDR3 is TGTGCCAGCAGTGACAGGGGGCATGGCACAGATACGCAGTATTTT. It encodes CASSDRGHGTDTQYF.

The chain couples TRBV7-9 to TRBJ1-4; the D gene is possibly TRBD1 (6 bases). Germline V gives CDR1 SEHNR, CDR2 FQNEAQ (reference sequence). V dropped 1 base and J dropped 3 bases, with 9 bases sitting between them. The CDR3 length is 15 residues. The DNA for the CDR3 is TGTGCCAGCAGCTTAGTTACAGGGCCTAATGAAAAACTGTTTTTT. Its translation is CASSLVTGPNEKLFF.

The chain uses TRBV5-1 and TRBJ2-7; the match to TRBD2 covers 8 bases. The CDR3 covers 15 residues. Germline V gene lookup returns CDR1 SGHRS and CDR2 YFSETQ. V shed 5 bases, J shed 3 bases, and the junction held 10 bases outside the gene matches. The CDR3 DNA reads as TGCGCCAGCAGGTCGATGAGCGGGGGTCTCTACGAGCAGTACTTC. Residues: CASRSMSGGLYEQYF.

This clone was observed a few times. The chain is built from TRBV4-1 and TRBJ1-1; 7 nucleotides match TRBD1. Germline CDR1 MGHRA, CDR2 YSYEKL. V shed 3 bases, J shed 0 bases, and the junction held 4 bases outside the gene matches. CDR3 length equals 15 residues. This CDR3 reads CASSHNTGVNTEAFF. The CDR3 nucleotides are TGCGCCAGCAGCCATAACACAGGGGTGAACACTGAAGCTTTCTTT.

The CDR3 loop reads CASSYQDRPTGELFF. CDR3 DNA sequence: TGTGCCAGCAGTTATCAAGACAGGCCGACCGGGGAGCTGTTTTTT. The V and J genes are TRBV5-6 and TRBJ2-2, with TRBD1 as a possible D gene (6 bases). Trimming left V 5 bases short and J 5 bases short, with 16 bases between. The CDR3 sequence is 15 residues long. Germline V gene sequence: CDR1 SGHDT, CDR2 YYEEEE.

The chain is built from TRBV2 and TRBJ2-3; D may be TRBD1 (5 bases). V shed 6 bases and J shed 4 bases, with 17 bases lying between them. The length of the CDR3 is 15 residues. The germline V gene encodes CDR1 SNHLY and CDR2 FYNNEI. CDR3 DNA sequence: TGTGCCAGCAGGGCTTACCAGGGTTCAGCAGATACGCAGTATTTT. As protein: CASRAYQGSADTQYF.

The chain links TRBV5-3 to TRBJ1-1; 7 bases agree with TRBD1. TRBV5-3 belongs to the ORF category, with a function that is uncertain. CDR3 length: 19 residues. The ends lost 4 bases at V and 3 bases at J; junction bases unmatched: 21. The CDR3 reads CARSRLPRGRGPGYTEAFF. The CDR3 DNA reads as TGTGCCAGAAGCCGACTCCCCCGAGGTAGGGGGCCAGGGTACACTGAAGCTTTCTTT.

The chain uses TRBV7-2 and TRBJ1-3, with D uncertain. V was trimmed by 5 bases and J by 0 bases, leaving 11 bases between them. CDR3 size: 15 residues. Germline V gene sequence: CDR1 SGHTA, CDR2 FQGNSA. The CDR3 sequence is CASSGGRTSGNTIYF. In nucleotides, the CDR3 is TGTGCCAGCAGCGGTGGACGGACCTCTGGAAACACCATATATTTT.

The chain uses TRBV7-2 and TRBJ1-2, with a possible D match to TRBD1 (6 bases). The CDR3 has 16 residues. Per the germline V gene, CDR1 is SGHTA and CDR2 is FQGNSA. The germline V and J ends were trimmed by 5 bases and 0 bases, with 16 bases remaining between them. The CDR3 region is CASSQYDRPPNYGYTF. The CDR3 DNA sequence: TGTGCCAGCAGCCAATACGACAGGCCGCCTAACTATGGCTACACCTTC.

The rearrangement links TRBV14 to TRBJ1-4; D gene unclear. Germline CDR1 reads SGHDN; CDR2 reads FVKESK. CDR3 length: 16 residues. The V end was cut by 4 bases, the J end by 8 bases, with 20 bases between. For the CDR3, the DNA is TGTGCCAGCAGCCGAGGGATACTACCTGGGCAAGAAAAACTGTTTTTT. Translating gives CASSRGILPGQEKLFF.

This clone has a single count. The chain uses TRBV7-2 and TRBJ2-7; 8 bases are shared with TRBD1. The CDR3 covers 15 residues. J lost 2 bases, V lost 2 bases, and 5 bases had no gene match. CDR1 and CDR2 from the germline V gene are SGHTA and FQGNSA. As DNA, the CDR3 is TGTGCCAGCAGCTTATCGGGGACAGGCACCTACGAGCAGTACTTC. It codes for CASSLSGTGTYEQYF.

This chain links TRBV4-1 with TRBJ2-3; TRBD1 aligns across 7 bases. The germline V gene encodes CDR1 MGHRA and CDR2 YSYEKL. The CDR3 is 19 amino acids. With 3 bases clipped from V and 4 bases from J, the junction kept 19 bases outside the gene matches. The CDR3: CASSQMDRWGRGSADTQYF. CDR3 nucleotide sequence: TGCGCCAGCAGCCAGATGGACAGGTGGGGTAGGGGCAGTGCAGATACGCAGTATTTT.

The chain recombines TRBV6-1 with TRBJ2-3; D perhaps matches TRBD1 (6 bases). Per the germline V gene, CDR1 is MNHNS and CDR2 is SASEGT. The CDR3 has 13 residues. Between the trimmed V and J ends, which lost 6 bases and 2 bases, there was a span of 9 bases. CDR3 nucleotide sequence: TGTGCCAGCAGACACAGGGACACAGATACGCAGTATTTT. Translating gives CASRHRDTDTQYF.

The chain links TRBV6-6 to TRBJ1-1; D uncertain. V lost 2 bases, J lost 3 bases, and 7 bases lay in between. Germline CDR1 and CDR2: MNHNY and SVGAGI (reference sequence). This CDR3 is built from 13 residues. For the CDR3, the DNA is TGTGCCAGCAGTTACGAGGCGCACACTGAAGCTTTCTTT. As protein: CASSYEAHTEAFF.